What follows describes a single T cell receptor beta chain. The CDR3 has 16 amino acids. Trimming removed 0 bases from V and 1 base from J, with 10 bases in between. Germline loops: CDR1 SNHLY, CDR2 FYNNEI. The sample is drawn from a study of blood T cell repertoires in COVID-19. Study context: Acute and convalescent COVID-19 samples came from the United States, Italy and Spain. The cDNA or gDNA used as material had been derived from T cells, B-cell-depleted T cells, or PBMCs.

Study processing details: Estimated nucleated cell counts came from reference gene primer amplification. Only in-frame clones appear in the TCRdb table, and some are missing; sequencing was by immunoSEQ multiplex PCR. The V and J calls and clone size were taken over from that table, and D and trimming were inferred from the DNA. The data show about 170,000 clones, 88% seen once. Sequencing was performed on peripheral blood. The sequence derives from a man in his forties or fifties who had recovered from COVID-19. The rearrangement uses TRBV2 and TRBJ2-1; tentative D call: TRBD2 (6 bases). The CDR3 loop reads CASSEAPGRSYNEQFF. CDR3 DNA: TGTGCCAGCAGTGAAGCGCCGGGGAGGTCCTACAATGAGCAGTTCTTC.